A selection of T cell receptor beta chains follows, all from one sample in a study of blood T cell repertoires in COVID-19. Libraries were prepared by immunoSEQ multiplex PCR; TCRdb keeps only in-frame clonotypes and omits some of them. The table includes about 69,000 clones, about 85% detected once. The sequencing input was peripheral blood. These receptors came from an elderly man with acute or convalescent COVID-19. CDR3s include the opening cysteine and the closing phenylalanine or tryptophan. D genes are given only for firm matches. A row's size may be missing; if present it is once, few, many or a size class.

CASSSNRGEAFF	TGTGCCAGCAGTTCTAACAGGGGCGAAGCTTTCTTT	12	TRBD1	TRBJ1-1	-	TRBV27
CASSLVGSTGANVLTF	TGCGCCAGCAGCTTGGTCGGGAGCACTGGGGCCAACGTCCTGACTTTC	16	-	TRBJ2-6	few	TRBV5-1
CASSYEAAHNEQFF	TGTGCCAGCAGTTACGAGGCAGCACACAATGAGCAGTTCTTC	14	-	TRBJ2-1	-	TRBV6-6
CASSPWLDNSPLHF	TGTGCCAGCAGCCCCTGGCTCGATAATTCACCCCTCCACTTT	14	-	TRBJ1-6	-	TRBV3-1/TRBV3-2
CASSPWGDGNTIYF	TGCGCCAGCAGCCCTTGGGGGGACGGAAACACCATATATTTT	14	-	TRBJ1-3	once	TRBV5-1
CASSQETGTPSPHEQYF	TGTGCCAGCAGCCAAGAAACGGGGACACCGTCTCCCCACGAGCAGTACTTC	17	-	TRBJ2-7	few	TRBV4-2
CASSLTGGFADTQYF	TGTGCCAGCAGTTTGACAGGGGGCTTCGCAGATACGCAGTATTTT	15	TRBD1	TRBJ2-3	-	TRBV6-5
CATSLAGAGTQETQYF	TGTGCCACCAGCCTCGCGGGAGCGGGGACACAAGAGACCCAGTACTTC	16	-	TRBJ2-5	-	TRBV24-1
CAISEPQDYGYTF	TGTGCCATCAGTGAGCCGCAGGATTATGGCTACACCTTC	13	-	TRBJ1-2	-	TRBV10-3
CASSLGGTLNQPQHF	TGTGCCAGCAGCTTGGGCGGGACTCTCAATCAGCCCCAGCATTTT	15	-	TRBJ1-5	few	TRBV5-4
CSVETSASSYEQYF	TGCAGCGTTGAGACTAGCGCTAGCTCCTACGAGCAGTACTTC	14	TRBD2	TRBJ2-7	-	TRBV29-1
CASSQEGAEQFF	TGTGCCAGCAGCCAAGAGGGGGCTGAGCAGTTCTTC	12	-	TRBJ2-1	-	TRBV14
CASSFYYVDTQYF	TGTGCCAGCAGTTTTTATTATGTAGATACGCAGTATTTT	13	-	TRBJ2-3	once	TRBV12-3/TRBV12-4
CASSGQGYGGTQYF	TGCGCCAGCAGTGGTCAGGGGTACGGGGGGACGCAGTATTTT	14	-	TRBJ2-3	-	TRBV10-1
CATSDLRAGIYNEQFF	TGTGCCACCAGTGATTTGCGAGCGGGTATTTACAATGAGCAGTTCTTC	16	-	TRBJ2-1	-	TRBV24-1
CASSTLGGRGYTF	TGTGCCAGTAGTACGCTCGGGGGAAGAGGCTACACCTTC	13	-	TRBJ1-2	-	TRBV19
CASSGGSFTEAFF	TGTGCCAGCAGCGGCGGGTCGTTCACTGAAGCTTTCTTT	13	-	TRBJ1-1	-	TRBV9
CASSRKREGTPGDTQYF	TGTGCCAGCAGCCGTAAGCGGGAGGGTACCCCGGGGGATACGCAGTATTTT	17	TRBD2	TRBJ2-3	-	TRBV7-8
CASSSRTGYYEQYF	TGTGCCAGCAGCTCCAGGACTGGCTACTACGAGCAGTACTTC	14	-	TRBJ2-7	-	TRBV13
CASSSGLAGATDTQYF	TGCGCCAGCAGCTCTGGACTAGCGGGCGCCACAGATACGCAGTATTTT	16	TRBD2	TRBJ2-3	-	TRBV5-1
CASSQEITAGVSNTQYF	TGCGCCAGCAGCCAAGAGATAACAGCGGGAGTATCAAATACGCAGTATTTT	17	TRBD2	TRBJ2-3	-	TRBV4-3
CASSYARETQYF	TGTGCCAGCAGTTACGCCAGAGAGACCCAGTACTTC	12	-	TRBJ2-5	-	TRBV6-2/TRBV6-3
CASSLRTGANTGELFF	TGTGCCAGCAGCCTTAGGACAGGGGCGAACACCGGGGAGCTGTTTTTT	16	TRBD1	TRBJ2-2	-	TRBV9
CASSLDMNTEAFF	TGTGCCAGCAGCCTAGACATGAACACTGAAGCTTTCTTT	13	-	TRBJ1-1	-	TRBV7-2
CASSRDSLSAGYTF	TGCGCCAGCAGCCGGGACTCACTTTCCGCTGGCTACACCTTC	14	-	TRBJ1-2	-	TRBV10-2
CASRLTGNSNQPQHF	TGTGCCAGCAGGCTTACAGGGAACAGCAATCAGCCCCAGCATTTT	15	-	TRBJ1-5	-	TRBV6-5
CASSRQVSSYEQYF	TGTGCCAGTAGTCGACAGGTGAGCTCCTACGAGCAGTACTTC	14	-	TRBJ2-7	-	TRBV19
CASSVGTSGRTDTQYF	TGTGCCAGCAGCGTTGGGACTAGCGGGAGAACAGATACGCAGTATTTT	16	TRBD2	TRBJ2-3	-	TRBV5-4
CASSPLGYRSAEQYF	TGTGCCAGCTCCCCCCTGGGCTACAGGTCAGCCGAGCAGTACTTC	15	-	TRBJ2-7	once	TRBV3-1/TRBV3-2